This T cell receptor beta chain emerged from a study of technical replicates of blood from several donors. V lost 0 bases and J lost 5, with 15 bases in between. Looked up from germline, CDR1 is SGHRS and CDR2 is YFSETQ. The CDR3 runs 16 residues. Only in-frame clones appear in the TCRdb table, and some are missing; sequencing was by immunoSEQ multiplex PCR. This sample has around 76,000 clones, with 80% to 95% found just once. The receptor was derived from a human donor in good health. The chain has TRBV5-1 and TRBJ2-1; D is perhaps TRBD2 (6 bases). The sample comprised T cells isolated from PBMCs. The CDR3 loop reads CASSLEQGGLHNEQFF. DNA for the CDR3: TGCGCCAGCAGCTTGGAGCAGGGAGGTTTACACAATGAGCAGTTCTTC.